These T cell receptor beta chains were read from a single sample in a study of T-cell memory formation after mild COVID-19. In TCRdb, the 5' RACE reads were re-called with MiXCR into one record per CDR3 protein. The sample contains around 300,000 distinct CDR3 sequences, roughly 18% of which appear only once. Material for sequencing was PBMCs or a T cell subset sorted from them (not recorded which). These TCRs come from a man younger than 35 who had mild COVID-19 (a few samples of this study predate the infection). Cell type and time point are not known. Both conserved end residues are part of each CDR3. The D gene is left open where the match is weak. Size is omitted from some rows. Given values are once, few, many or a class for expanded clones.

size	D	V	J	DNA	CDR3
.	TRBD2	TRBV28	TRBJ2-5	TGTGCCAGCAGCCCAAACAGCGGGAACCAAGAGACCCAGTACTTC	CASSPNSGNQETQYF
few	.	TRBV10-3	TRBJ2-1	TGTGCCATCAGTGACGGCAGGGGTTCGAGCAATGAGCAGTTCTTC	CAISDGRGSSNEQFF
few	TRBD1	TRBV3-1	TRBJ2-3	TGTGCCAGCAGCCCCGGACAGGGGAGCACAGATACGCAGTATTTT	CASSPGQGSTDTQYF
few	TRBD2	TRBV5-4	TRBJ2-2	TGTGCCAGCAGCTTGAGCGGGGCGGCCGGGGAGCTGTTTTTT	CASSLSGAAGELFF
few	.	TRBV11-2	TRBJ2-5	TGTGCCAGCAGCTTAGTCGGCGGGCCCGGGGAGACCCAGTACTTC	CASSLVGGPGETQYF
few	.	TRBV10-3	TRBJ2-1	TGTGCCATCAGTGAAAGGGGAATTAATGAGCAGTTCTTC	CAISERGINEQFF
few	TRBD2	TRBV29-1	TRBJ2-3	TGCAGCGTTGACCGGGGGGGCACAGATACGCAGTATTTT	CSVDRGGTDTQYF
few	.	TRBV28	TRBJ2-6	TGTGCCAGCAGCAAAACGGGACGGCTCTCTGGGGCCAACGTCCTGACTTTC	CASSKTGRLSGANVLTF
few	.	TRBV7-9	TRBJ2-4	TGTGCCAGCCTGGGACCGGGGGAGGACATTCAGTACTTC	CASLGPGEDIQYF
.	.	TRBV12-3/TRBV12-4	TRBJ2-1	TGTGCCAGCAGTTTGAGCTACCGGCCCTACAATGAGCAGTTCTTC	CASSLSYRPYNEQFF
.	TRBD1	TRBV20-1	TRBJ1-5	TGCAGTGCTAGACAGACAGGGGGCTTACAGCCCCAGCATTTT	CSARQTGGLQPQHF
.	.	TRBV6-6	TRBJ2-7	TGTGCCAGCAGACCACAGGACAGAACCTCCTACGAGCAGTACTTC	CASRPQDRTSYEQYF
.	.	TRBV12-3/TRBV12-4	TRBJ2-7	TGTGCCAGCAGTTCTTACAGGGATGTCTACGAGCAGTACTTC	CASSSYRDVYEQYF
many	.	TRBV7-2	TRBJ2-7	TGTGCCAGCAGCCAGGGACGGACTTCCTACGAGCAGTACTTC	CASSQGRTSYEQYF
many	TRBD1	TRBV5-1	TRBJ2-7	TGCGCCAGCAGCCGTGACAGGGACTACGAGCAGTACTTC	CASSRDRDYEQYF
few	.	TRBV4-1	TRBJ2-5	TGCGCCAGCAGCCAAGATGGAGCCGGGGGCCGAGAGACCCAGTACTTC	CASSQDGAGGRETQYF